These T cell receptor beta chains were read from a single sample in a study of T-cell reconstitution after alpha-beta-depleted transplantation in children. TCRdb itself ran the PCR reads through MiXCR, one entry per CDR3 protein. The sample contains fewer than 250,000 distinct CDR3 sequences, approximately 19% of which appear only once. Sequencing used PBMCs, mostly from graft donor cells, obtained 360 days after TCRalphabeta/CD19-depleted stem cell transplant. These receptors came from a male patient aged 2-10 years who had a stem cell transplant for acute lymphoblastic leukemia, so the T cells may come from the graft donor. The CDR3 runs from the conserved cysteine through the conserved F or W. A D gene is named only where the DNA matches it firmly. Clone size appears in some rows only: once, few, many, or a class for an expanded clone.

J: TRBJ2-3
D: TRBD2
size: few
V: TRBV11-1
DNA: TGTGCCAGCAGCACAAGGGTTAGCGGGGGGACCTCCACAGATACGCAGTATTTT
CDR3: CASSTRVSGGTSTDTQYF

J: TRBJ1-1
D: .
size: .
V: TRBV19
DNA: TGTGCCAGTACCCTAGGCAGGGCGAACACTGAAGCTTTCTTT
CDR3: CASTLGRANTEAFF

J: TRBJ2-7
D: TRBD1
size: few
V: TRBV10-3
DNA: TGTGCCATCAGTGTTTTCCCCCCGGGACAGGGGCACGAGCAGTACTTC
CDR3: CAISVFPPGQGHEQYF

J: TRBJ2-2
D: .
size: few
V: TRBV7-7
DNA: TGTGCTAGCAGCTTCGAAGCGTCCTCCGGGGAGCTGTTTTTT
CDR3: CASSFEASSGELFF

J: TRBJ1-4
D: .
size: .
V: TRBV5-4
DNA: TGTGCCAGCAGCTTGGCCGGGACTGCCAATGAAAAACTGTTTTTT
CDR3: CASSLAGTANEKLFF

J: TRBJ2-4
D: .
size: .
V: TRBV20-1
DNA: TGCAGTGCAGAGTATCGGGCGCGTGTAAACATTCAGTACTTC
CDR3: CSAEYRARVNIQYF

J: TRBJ2-1
D: .
size: .
V: TRBV11-2
DNA: TGTGCCAGCAGCAATTGGGGCTTAAAGTTGAATGAGCAGTTCTTC
CDR3: CASSNWGLKLNEQFF

J: TRBJ2-1
D: .
size: few
V: TRBV7-9
DNA: TGTGCCAGCAGCTGGGAGATACGGGACACCTACAATGAGCAGTTCTTC
CDR3: CASSWEIRDTYNEQFF

J: TRBJ2-5
D: .
size: .
V: TRBV14
DNA: TGTGCCAGCAGCCAAGGGTCAGGGTTTCACGAGACCCAGTACTTC
CDR3: CASSQGSGFHETQYF

J: TRBJ2-7
D: TRBD1
size: .
V: TRBV2
DNA: TGTGCCAGCAGTGATGAGGACAGGGGGGAATACGAGCAGTACTTC
CDR3: CASSDEDRGEYEQYF

J: TRBJ2-5
D: .
size: .
V: TRBV7-6
DNA: TGTGCCAGCAGCTTAAAAAAAGAGACCCAGTACTTC
CDR3: CASSLKKETQYF

J: TRBJ2-3
D: .
size: .
V: TRBV7-9
DNA: TGTGCCAGCAGCTTATTAGGGTCGGATACGCAGTATTTT
CDR3: CASSLLGSDTQYF

J: TRBJ2-2
D: .
size: few
V: TRBV5-1
DNA: TGCGCCAGCAGCTTGCCCAGGGTCGACACCGGGGAGCTGTTTTTT
CDR3: CASSLPRVDTGELFF

J: TRBJ2-1
D: .
size: .
V: TRBV29-1
DNA: TGCAGCGTCCACCCAGGTGGTGAGCAGTTCTTC
CDR3: CSVHPGGEQFF

J: TRBJ2-1
D: .
size: .
V: TRBV7-2
DNA: TGTGCCAGCAGCCAGACGGGACGAACGGAGTTCTTC
CDR3: CASSQTGRTEFF

J: TRBJ2-1
D: .
size: .
V: TRBV18
DNA: TGTGCCAGCTCCCAAGGGGGGGAAGAGCAGTTCTTC
CDR3: CASSQGGEEQFF

J: TRBJ2-6
D: .
size: .
V: TRBV5-6
DNA: TGTGCCAGCAGCTTCAAACGTATAGTCCCTGGGGCCAACGTCCTGACTTTC
CDR3: CASSFKRIVPGANVLTF